Sequencing of this T cell receptor beta chain was carried out in a study of glioma-infiltrating T cells after dendritic cell vaccination. Across the study: At biweekly intervals, patients got three intradermal dendritic cell vaccine injections.

This clone has just one count. V was clipped by 5 bases and J by 8 bases; unmatched bases: 8. The CDR3 loop spans 15 amino acids. From germline, CDR1 is SGHDT and CDR2 YYEEEE. The method was immunoSEQ multiplex PCR; TCRdb's version includes in-frame clones alone and lacks a portion of them. The table records over 90,000 clones, under 90% of them present only once. This clonotype was obtained from a human donor with glioblastoma. V gene TRBV5-6 combines with J gene TRBJ2-1; 12 bases agree with TRBD2. The sequenced sample was blood, obtained before dendritic cell vaccination. For the CDR3, the DNA is TGTGCCAGCAGACGACTAGCGGGAGTCTTATATGAGCAGTTCTTC. Translating gives CASRRLAGVLYEQFF. Complete variable domain (other parts from reference TRBV5-6 and TRBJ2-1): DAGVTQSPTHLIKTRGQQVTLRCSPKSGHDTVSWYQQALGQGPQFIFQYYEEEERQRGNFPDRFSGHQFPNYSSELNVNALLLGDSALYLCASRRLAGVLYEQFFGPGTRLTVL.